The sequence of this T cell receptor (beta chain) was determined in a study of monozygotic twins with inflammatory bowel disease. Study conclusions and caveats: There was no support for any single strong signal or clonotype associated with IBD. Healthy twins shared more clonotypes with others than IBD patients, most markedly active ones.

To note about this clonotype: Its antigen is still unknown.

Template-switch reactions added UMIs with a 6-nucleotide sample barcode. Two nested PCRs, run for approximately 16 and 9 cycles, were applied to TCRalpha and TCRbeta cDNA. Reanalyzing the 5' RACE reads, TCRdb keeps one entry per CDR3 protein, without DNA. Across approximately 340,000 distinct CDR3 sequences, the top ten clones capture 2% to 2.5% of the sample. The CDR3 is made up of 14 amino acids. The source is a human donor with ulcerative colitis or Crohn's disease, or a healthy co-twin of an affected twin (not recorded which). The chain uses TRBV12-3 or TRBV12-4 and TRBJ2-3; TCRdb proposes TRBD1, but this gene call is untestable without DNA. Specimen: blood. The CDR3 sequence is CASSLAGTGDTQYF.